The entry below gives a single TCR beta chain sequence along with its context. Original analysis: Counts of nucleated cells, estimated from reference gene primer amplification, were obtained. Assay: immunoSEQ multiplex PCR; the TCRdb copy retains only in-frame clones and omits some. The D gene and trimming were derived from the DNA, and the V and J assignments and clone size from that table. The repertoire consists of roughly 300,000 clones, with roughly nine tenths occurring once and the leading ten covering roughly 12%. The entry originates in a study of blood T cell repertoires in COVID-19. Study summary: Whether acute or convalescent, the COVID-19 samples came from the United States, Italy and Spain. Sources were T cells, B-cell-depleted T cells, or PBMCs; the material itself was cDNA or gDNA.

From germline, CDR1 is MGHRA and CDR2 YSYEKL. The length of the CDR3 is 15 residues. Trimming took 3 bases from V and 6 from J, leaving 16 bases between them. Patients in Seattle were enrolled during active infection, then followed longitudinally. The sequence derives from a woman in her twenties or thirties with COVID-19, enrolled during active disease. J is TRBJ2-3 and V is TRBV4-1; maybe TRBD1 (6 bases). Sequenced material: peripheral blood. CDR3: CASSQTGNAVDTQYF. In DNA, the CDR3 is TGCGCCAGCAGCCAGACAGGTAACGCAGTGGATACGCAGTATTTT.